The 27 T cell receptor beta chains in this list originate from one sample, sequenced in a study of Ad26.COV2.S vaccination and SARS-CoV-2 variants. The table came from immunoSEQ multiplex PCR; TCRdb's copy has only in-frame clones and leaves some out. The data hold fewer than 800,000 clones, with approximately 88% observed a single time. The sample's treatment: some 19 received Ad26.COV2.S at low or high dose, single or two shots; roughly five received placebo; per-sample allocation not given. Collection of samples fell on day 63 after the first vaccine or placebo injection. The sequences come from peripheral blood, collected in a trial of Ad26.COV2.S vaccine versus placebo. The receptors shown here come from a person aged 18-60 years who received the Ad26.COV2.S COVID-19 vaccine or a placebo.

The DNA for the CDR3 is TGTGCCAGCAGCTATCAGACAGGGAGCTCCTACAATGAGCAGTTCTTC. It is translated as CASSYQTGSSYNEQFF. The chain combines TRBV7-6 with TRBJ2-1, with 7 bases fitting TRBD1. The V and J ends lost 4 bases and 0 bases, in that order; junction bases with no gene match: 6. Germline V lookup: CDR1 SGHVS, CDR2 FNYEAQ. This CDR3 comprises 16 residues.

This clone is a singleton in its sample. The V call is TRBV7-9, the J call TRBJ2-7, with 8 bases that match TRBD1. CDR3 length equals 14 residues. Germline V gives CDR1 SEHNR, CDR2 FQNEAQ (reference sequence). V was clipped by 5 bases and J by 6 bases; unmatched bases: 9. The CDR3 spells CASSGLNQGAEQYF. DNA of the CDR3: TGTGCCAGCAGCGGGCTCAATCAGGGGGCCGAGCAGTACTTC.

The V and J genes are TRBV7-2 and TRBJ1-5; D perhaps matches TRBD1 (6 bases). The CDR3 extends over 16 amino acids. The germline gives CDR1 SGHTA, CDR2 FQGNSA. The V end lost 1 base, the J end lost 1 base, and 11 bases lay between the germline ends. The CDR3 sequence is CASSLDGGGSNQPQHF. The CDR3 region has the DNA TGTGCCAGCAGCTTAGATGGGGGCGGCAGCAATCAGCCCCAGCATTTT. The variable domain in full, completed from reference TRBV7-2 and TRBJ1-5, reads GAGVSQSPSNKVTEKGKDVELRCDPISGHTALYWYRQSLGQGLEFLIYFQGNSAPDKSGLPSDRFSAERTGGSVSTLTIQRTQQEDSAVYLCASSLDGGGSNQPQHFGDGTRLSIL.

The chain combines TRBV6-6 with TRBJ1-2; D possibly corresponds to TRBD1 (5 bases). V shed 2 bases and J shed 10 bases, with 11 bases lying between them. CDR1 MNHNY and CDR2 SVGAGI come from the germline V gene (reference sequence). This CDR3 has 12 amino acids. This chain's CDR3 is CASSYIRDAYTF. CDR3 in DNA: TGTGCCAGCAGTTACATCCGGGACGCCTACACCTTC.

The sample holds a few counts of this clone. This chain connects TRBV19 to TRBJ1-5; tentative D call: TRBD1 (5 bases). Germline V lookup: CDR1 LNHDA, CDR2 SQIVND (reference sequence). Trimming pared 7 bases from V and 3 bases from J, leaving 13 bases between. The CDR3 contains 14 residues. CDR3 DNA sequence: TGTGCCAGTACCATAACGGGGGACAATCAGCCCCAGCATTTT. The encoded protein is CASTITGDNQPQHF.

The chain links TRBV4-2 to TRBJ2-5; 11 positions match TRBD2. With 2 bases clipped from V and 5 bases from J, the junction kept 7 bases outside the gene matches. The CDR3 has 16 amino acids. From germline, CDR1 is LGHNA and CDR2 YNFKEQ. The CDR3 coding sequence is TGTGCCAGCAGCCAAAAATCACTAGCGGGAGTTGAGACCCAGTACTTC. Translating it yields CASSQKSLAGVETQYF.

The chain recombines TRBV30 with TRBJ2-3; the match to TRBD2 covers 8 bases. CDR1 GTSNPN and CDR2 SVGIG come from the germline V gene (reference sequence). Unmatched junction bases numbered 7, after V lost 0 bases and J lost 5 bases. CDR3 length equals 15 residues. This chain's CDR3 is CAWSVRLARGDTQYF. CDR3 bases: TGTGCCTGGAGTGTACGACTAGCGCGTGGAGATACGCAGTATTTT.

This clone appeared a single time. The rearrangement joins TRBV6-5 to TRBJ2-7, with D maybe TRBD2 (6 bases). V lost 6 bases and J lost 4, with 16 bases in between. There are 14 residues in the CDR3. Germline assignment: CDR1 MNHEY and CDR2 SVGAGI. CDR3 in amino acids: CASRDVGRGYEQYF. The CDR3, as DNA: TGTGCCAGCAGAGACGTGGGTCGGGGGTACGAGCAGTACTTC.

The chain joins TRBV3-1 (or the pseudogene TRBV3-2) to TRBJ2-1; 11 bases line up with TRBD1. The CDR3 is made up of 17 amino acids. Unmatched junction bases numbered 9, after V lost 1 base and J lost 7 bases. In germline, CDR1 is LGHDT, CDR2 YNNKEL (reference sequence). The CDR3 spells CASSQASGTGGNNEQFF. CDR3 DNA sequence: TGTGCCAGCAGCCAAGCTTCCGGGACAGGGGGAAATAATGAGCAGTTCTTC.

This clone was detected once. This chain joins TRBV6-2 or TRBV6-3 and TRBJ2-4; D is ambiguous. Germline-derived CDR1 and CDR2 are MNHEY and SVGEGT. The germline V and J ends were trimmed by 5 bases and 2 bases, with 7 bases remaining between them. CDR3 length: 13 amino acids. The CDR3 reads CASSTFTKNIQYF. The CDR3 DNA reads as TGTGCCAGCAGTACGTTCACCAAAAACATTCAGTACTTC.

The chain uses TRBV5-6 and TRBJ1-3, with D perhaps matching TRBD1 (6 bases). The length of the CDR3 is 16 residues. Trimming removed 0 bases at V and 9 bases at J, with 19 bases between. Per the germline V gene, CDR1 is SGHDT and CDR2 is YYEEEE. CDR3 amino acids: CASSLGGLSYPITIYF. The CDR3 coding sequence is TGTGCCAGCAGCTTGGGGGGGCTTTCTTACCCCATCACCATATATTTT.

The chain joins TRBV15 to TRBJ1-4, with D perhaps matching TRBD1 (5 bases). The CDR3 is made up of 15 amino acids. V gave up 1 base and J gave up 6 bases, with 12 bases separating them. Germline V gene data show CDR1 as LNHNV and CDR2 as YYDKDF (reference sequence). DNA for the CDR3: TGTGCCACCAGCAGAGGCGGGGCGGGGGATGAAAAACTGTTTTTT. This sequence encodes CATSRGGAGDEKLFF.

The chain combines TRBV30 with TRBJ1-1, with a possible D match to TRBD1 (6 bases). The CDR3 length is 13 residues. V was trimmed by 2 bases and J by 3 bases, leaving 10 bases between them. Germline CDR1 and CDR2: GTSNPN and SVGIG (reference sequence). The CDR3 DNA follows: TGTGCCTGGAGTCTCCGACAGGACACTGAAGCTTTCTTT. It encodes CAWSLRQDTEAFF.

This clone was recorded only once. This chain joins TRBV12-3 or TRBV12-4 and TRBJ1-2; tentative D call: TRBD1 (5 bases). The CDR3 covers 13 residues. Trimming took off 7 bases at V and 4 bases at J, with 13 bases between the two ends. In DNA, the CDR3 is TGTGCCAGCAATTCAGGGAAAGGCTATGGCTACACCTTC. Encoded protein: CASNSGKGYGYTF.

The chain is built from TRBV6-6 and TRBJ1-3; D might be TRBD1 (5 bases). Deletions cut 5 bases from V and 4 bases from J, with 12 bases between. CDR1 MNHNY and CDR2 SVGAGI come from the germline V gene (reference sequence). The CDR3 length is 14 residues. CDR3 protein: CASSPGTGGNTIYF. DNA for the CDR3: TGTGCCAGCAGTCCCGGGACGGGAGGAAACACCATATATTTT.

This chain links TRBV12-3 or TRBV12-4 with TRBJ2-1; possibly TRBD1 or TRBD2 for D (5 bases each). The CDR3 sequence is 12 residues long. V shed 3 bases and J shed 9 bases, with 9 bases lying between them. CDR3 in amino acids: CASSLGPTEQFF. The CDR3 nucleotides read TGTGCCAGCAGTTTGGGACCAACTGAGCAGTTCTTC.

The chain uses TRBV7-9 and TRBJ2-4; tentative D call: TRBD1 (6 bases). The CDR3 runs 18 residues. CDR1 and CDR2 from the germline V gene are SEHNR and FQNEAQ (reference sequence). Trimming removed 1 base from V and 1 base from J, with 17 bases in between. The CDR3 region has the DNA TGTGCCAGCAGCTTAGGTTTATCAGGGGCGGAGGCCAAAAACATTCAGTACTTC. Its protein is CASSLGLSGAEAKNIQYF.

The chain is built from TRBV18 and TRBJ1-2; no definite D call. The CDR3 contains 16 residues. V gave up 2 bases and J gave up 5 bases, with 18 bases separating them. Germline V gene lookup returns CDR1 KGHSH and CDR2 LQKENI. This CDR3 is CASSPGVAALVYGYTF. In DNA, the CDR3 is TGTGCCAGCTCACCAGGTGTCGCAGCCCTGGTTTATGGCTACACCTTC. The full variable domain, its missing parts supplied by reference TRBV18 and TRBJ1-2, is NAGVMQNPRHLVRRRGQEARLRCSPMKGHSHVYWYRQLPEEGLKFMVYLQKENIIDESGMPKERFSAEFPKEGPSILRIQQVVRGDSAAYFCASSPGVAALVYGYTFGSGTRLTVV.

The gene calls are TRBV7-3 and TRBJ1-5, with D possibly TRBD1 on 6 matching bases. The V end was cut by 2 bases, the J end by 4 bases, with 12 bases between. Germline values: CDR1 SGHTA, CDR2 FQGTGA. The CDR3 covers 15 residues. CDR3 protein: CASSLAGGPNQPQHF. For the CDR3, the DNA is TGTGCCAGCAGCTTAGCTGGGGGCCCGAATCAGCCCCAGCATTTT.

This chain connects TRBV3-1 (or the pseudogene TRBV3-2) to TRBJ2-7, with 9 bases aligning to TRBD1. The CDR3 extends over 15 amino acids. Looked up from germline, CDR1 is LGHDT and CDR2 is YNNKEL (reference sequence). Trimming took 3 bases from V and 2 from J; bases not matched to a gene: 5. CDR3 protein: CASSQPGQGAYEQYF. The CDR3 coding sequence is TGTGCCAGCAGCCAGCCGGGACAGGGAGCCTACGAGCAGTACTTC.

This sequence joins TRBV4-3 and TRBJ2-7, with TRBD2 identical over 10 bases. Germline lookup yields CDR1 LGHNA and CDR2 YSLEER. CDR3 size: 15 residues. J gave up 3 bases and V 0 bases, and 2 bases lay outside the gene matches. The CDR3 region has the DNA TGCGCCAGCAGCCAAGATCTAGCGGGAGTCTACGAGCAGTACTTC. Translation gives CASSQDLAGVYEQYF.

The V and J genes are TRBV10-3 and TRBJ2-2; 9 bases agree with TRBD2. The J segment lost 4 bases and the V segment lost 6 bases, leaving 6 bases of the junction unmatched. The CDR3 extends over 15 amino acids. The germline gives CDR1 ENHRY, CDR2 SYGVKD. The CDR3 region has the DNA TGTGCCATCAGGGGACTAGCAGACGGCACCGGGGAGCTGTTTTTT. It translates to CAIRGLADGTGELFF.

V and J are TRBV11-2 and TRBJ1-3; D gene ambiguous. Germline V gene data show CDR1 as SGHAT and CDR2 as FQNNGV. V was shortened by 5 bases and J by 0 bases, with 11 bases between the two germline ends. This CDR3 contains 15 residues. CDR3 residues: CASSPGSFSGNTIYF. The CDR3 nucleotides read TGTGCCAGCAGCCCCGGGTCTTTCTCTGGAAACACCATATATTTT. Variable domain in full (rest from reference TRBV11-2 and TRBJ1-3): EAGVAQSPRYKIIEKRQSVAFWCNPISGHATLYWYQQILGQGPKLLIQFQNNGVVDDSQLPKDRFSAERLKGVDSTLKIQPAKLEDSAVYLCASSPGSFSGNTIYFGEGSWLTVV.

The genes are TRBV5-1 and TRBJ2-3; D is possibly TRBD1 or TRBD2 (6 bases each). The CDR3 length is 14 residues. Germline V gives CDR1 SGHRS, CDR2 YFSETQ. Trimming removed 7 bases from V and 2 bases from J, with 14 bases in between. CDR3 coding DNA: TGCGCCAGCCGCCCGGGGGCCCCCACAGATACGCAGTATTTT. Translated: CASRPGAPTDTQYF.

This clone was detected once. The V call is TRBV11-3, the J call TRBJ2-1; D not certain. Germline-derived CDR1 and CDR2 are SGHNT and YENEEA. V was trimmed by 0 bases and J by 2 bases, leaving 14 bases between them. The CDR3 contains 17 residues. The chain's CDR3 is CASSLDLGPKTYNEQFF. DNA of the CDR3: TGTGCCAGCAGCTTAGATCTCGGCCCTAAAACCTACAATGAGCAGTTCTTC.

The J gene is TRBJ1-2, the V gene TRBV2, with D maybe TRBD1 (5 bases). The CDR3 has 12 residues. Looked up from germline, CDR1 is SNHLY and CDR2 is FYNNEI. V gave up 2 bases and J gave up 7 bases, with 8 bases separating them. The CDR3 loop is CASSESGLGYTF. The CDR3 nucleotides read TGTGCCAGCAGTGAATCGGGGCTTGGCTACACCTTC.

The genes are TRBV3-1 (or the pseudogene TRBV3-2) and TRBJ1-3; no clear D. The V end was cut by 0 bases, the J end by 2 bases, with 5 bases between. The germline gives CDR1 LGHDT, CDR2 YNNKEL (reference sequence). CDR3 length equals 14 residues. The CDR3: CASSQDRAGNTIYF. DNA of the CDR3: TGTGCCAGCAGCCAAGACCGGGCTGGAAACACCATATATTTT.